Each of the 8 T cell receptor beta chains below was sequenced from the same sample in a study of shared clonotypes between healthy human individuals. Generated by immunoSEQ multiplex PCR, the TCRdb table keeps only in-frame clones and is missing some. The sample shows 640,000 or so clones, 60% to 80% of them seen only once. Input material: memory CD4+ T cells sorted from blood. The subset is: CD45RA-negative fraction. These receptors were collected from a woman in her 30s in good health.

The gene calls are TRBV4-2 and TRBJ2-3; 10 positions match TRBD2. The V segment lost 8 bases and the J segment 2 bases; nucleotides outside the gene matches: 4. The CDR3 sequence is 14 residues long. Germline lookup yields CDR1 LGHNA and CDR2 YNFKEQ. In DNA form, the CDR3 reads TGTGCCAGCGGGGGGACTAGCGTCACAGATACGCAGTATTTT. Its translation is CASGGTSVTDTQYF.

A few counts support this clone. CDR3 protein: CASQDRLNTIYF. In nucleotides, the CDR3 is TGTGCCAGCCAGGACAGGCTAAACACCATATATTTT. The rearrangement uses TRBV28 and TRBJ1-3, with TRBD1 matching over 7 bases. Germline-derived CDR1 and CDR2 are MDHEN and SYDVKM. With 8 bases clipped from V and 6 bases from J, the junction kept 4 bases outside the gene matches. This CDR3 has 12 amino acids.

The chain couples TRBV29-1 to TRBJ2-5; tentative D call: TRBD2 (7 bases). This CDR3 contains 13 residues. Trimming cost V 6 bases and J 4 bases, with 15 bases left between them. The germline V gene has CDR1 SQVTM and CDR2 ANQGSEA. DNA for the CDR3: TGCAGCGTGACAGGACTAGGGACAGAGACCCAGTACTTC. It is translated as CSVTGLGTETQYF.

The chain combines TRBV10-3 with TRBJ2-7; D is tentatively TRBD1 or TRBD2 (5 bases each). The CDR3 is 15 amino acids. Per germline, CDR1 ENHRY and CDR2 SYGVKD. Trimming stripped 2 bases from V and 7 bases from J, with 18 bases between. Here the CDR3 reads CAISEPGHGAVEQYF. DNA of the CDR3: TGTGCCATCAGTGAGCCCGGACACGGGGCTGTGGAGCAGTACTTC.

The V and J genes are TRBV28 and TRBJ1-2; 9 nucleotides line up with TRBD1. J was trimmed by 0 bases and V by 8 bases; bases with no gene match: 7. Germline CDR1 is MDHEN and CDR2 is SYDVKM. This CDR3 contains 15 residues. The CDR3 DNA sequence: TGTGCCAGCGCTAGGACAGGGGCAGCTAACTATGGCTACACCTTC. It yields the protein CASARTGAANYGYTF.

In the case of this clone: Because the CDR3 is missing its conserved closing phenylalanine or tryptophan, this is likely a read error. The chain employs TRBV11-2 and TRBJ2-7; maybe TRBD1 (6 bases). The CDR3 length is 14 residues. Germline loops: CDR1 SGHAT, CDR2 FQNNGV. Trimming cost V 1 base and J 3 bases, with 10 bases left between them. The CDR3 is CASSLVTGGYEQYL. In DNA, the CDR3 is TGTGCCAGCAGCTTAGTGACAGGAGGCTACGAGCAGTACCTC.

This sequence joins TRBV19 and TRBJ2-7; the D gene is possibly TRBD1 (5 bases). Trimming took off 5 bases at V and 3 bases at J, with 17 bases between the two ends. Germline V gives CDR1 LNHDA, CDR2 SQIVND (reference sequence). CDR3 length: 15 residues. Here the CDR3 reads CASSADSRGVYEQYF. CDR3 in DNA: TGTGCCAGTAGTGCCGACAGCAGAGGAGTCTACGAGCAGTACTTC.

For this clone: At one end, the junction sequence differs from germline, possibly due to a read error. The genes are TRBV5-5 and TRBJ2-4, with D perhaps being TRBD1 or TRBD2 (5 bases each). The CDR3 contains 11 residues. Germline CDR1 SGHKS, CDR2 YYEKEE (reference sequence). CDR3 in amino acids: CASSLTGPRRF. DNA of the CDR3: TGTGCCAGCAGCTTGACGGGACCTAGGCGGTTC.